This TCR beta chain was sequenced during a study of T cell clonotyping in hematopoietic cell transplantation (dated by TCRdb to the early 2020s). Broadly, across the study: Recipient samples taken before transplant were collected after cytoreduction. The study collected 110 to 150 blood samples from about 40 consecutive transplant recipients and their related donors. Patients were recruited between 2015 and 2017 and followed until late 2020 or death. What the research found in general, with its limitations: The sample size was limited and the cells went unsorted, which meant the CD4 and CD8 repertoire contributions could not be told apart. Recipient TCR diversity fell after transplant, with pathologically expanded clonotypes rising progressively from day 30 to day 180. Donor and pretransplant recipient Inverse Simpson Index values predicted broader posttransplant TCR repertoire diversity. Only a small fraction of recipient repertoires overlapped donor repertoires, with over 95% appearing de novo at the given depth.

With the immunoSEQ assay, which is a bias-controlled multiplex PCR relying on V- and J-specific primers, TCR beta CDR3 regions were amplified from genomic DNA. In a second PCR step, the CDR3 amplicons were tagged with a proprietary barcode plus Illumina adapter sequences. An Illumina MiSeq instrument was used for sequencing of the CDR3 libraries. The paper's data handling went like this. Export and quality control were handled in immunoSEQ Analyzer 3.0, while downstream analyses relied on R Bioconductor and Immunarch. Repertoire metrics were calculated using only productive rearrangements within the normalized downsampled data set. In the normalized cohort, clonotypes with more than 5 templates were defined as pathologically expanded. Repertoire diversity was measured with the Inverse Simpson Index. The non-normalized data set was used for CMV-specificity analyses so that all clonotypes could be captured. TCRdb mirrors the immuneACCESS table, restricted to in-frame sequences. Some clones are absent from its copies; in checked studies, under half trace to an unresolved V gene, and the reason for the others is unknown. V and J calls and clone size are as listed in that table; D and trimming were resolved from the DNA. The sample has tens of thousands of clones on record, roughly 94% of them singletons. The top ten constitute around 1.5% of the sample.

Turning to this clone: No cognate antigen has been identified for it. Base qualities are not at hand, and no much larger clone is one base apart.

The junction shows trimming of 5 bases on V and 11 bases on J, plus 12 bases between the germline ends. From its cysteine to its phenylalanine, the CDR3 spans 11 amino acids. Just the 33-base CDR3 DNA is kept, in frame starting at base 1. From a lookup of the germline V gene (reference sequence), CDR1 and CDR2 are LNHDA and SQIVND. What the time point label conveys for this sample: recipient sample about 28 days before transplant, after cytoreduction. Blood samples were obtained from recipients approximately 28 days before transplant and at days 30, 100 and 180 after transplant. Using Nuclei Lysis Solution, genomic DNA was extracted from unfractionated peripheral blood mononuclear cells that were either fresh or cryopreserved.

The receptor chain draws on TRBV19 and TRBJ1-1; TRBD1 is perhaps the D gene, given 5 matching bases. Sequenced material: peripheral blood mononuclear cells, taken before stem cell transplant. The receptor comes from a man aged 35 to 55 with chronic myeloid leukemia. Some clones in this sample may be carry-over from other donors' samples. In nucleotide form, the sequence is TGTGCCAGTAGTCACCGACAGAGGGCTTTCTTT. The encoded protein is CASSHRQRAFF.